The 17 T cell receptor beta chains below were found in one sample sequenced in a study of shared clonotypes between healthy human individuals. Sequencing used immunoSEQ multiplex PCR; TCRdb keeps in-frame clones, though not all of them. The sample holds about 1.4 million clones, roughly 96% seen once. What was sequenced was naive CD4+ T cells sorted from blood. Subset defined: CD45RA+ positively selected. The receptors originated from a man aged 25-45 years in good health.

V gene TRBV15 combines with J gene TRBJ2-5; no reliable D call. From germline, CDR1 is LNHNV and CDR2 YYDKDF (reference sequence). Between the trimmed V and J ends, which lost 0 bases and 5 bases, there was a span of 19 bases. CDR3 length: 17 amino acids. For the CDR3, the DNA is TGTGCCACCAGCAGAGATTTTTCGGCACGCGTTGGGGAGACCCAGTACTTC. Its translation is CATSRDFSARVGETQYF.

This rearrangement joins TRBV7-2 to TRBJ1-1, with no clear D. CDR1 is SGHTA, CDR2 FQGNSA, per germline. The V end lost 3 bases, the J end lost 9 bases, and 14 bases lay between the germline ends. This CDR3 is built from 13 residues. CDR3 nucleotides: TGTGCCAGCAGCTTGGCACCGAGGGATCAAGCTTTCTTT. Encoded protein: CASSLAPRDQAFF. Together with reference TRBV7-2 and TRBJ1-1, the CDR3 gives the full variable domain: GAGVSQSPSNKVTEKGKDVELRCDPISGHTALYWYRQSLGQGLEFLIYFQGNSAPDKSGLPSDRFSAERTGGSVSTLTIQRTQQEDSAVYLCASSLAPRDQAFFGQGTRLTVV.

This chain links TRBV5-1 with TRBJ2-1; TRBD1 aligns across 12 bases. Germline V gene lookup returns CDR1 SGHRS and CDR2 YFSETQ. The CDR3 loop spans 12 amino acids. The J segment lost 16 bases and the V segment lost 3 bases, leaving 5 bases of the junction unmatched. CDR3 DNA: TGCGCCAGCAGCTACTCCGGGACAGGGGGCTTCTTC. This encodes CASSYSGTGGFF.

The CDR3 reads CASRGTSRYEQYF. In DNA, the CDR3 is TGTGCCAGCCGTGGGACTAGCCGGTACGAGCAGTACTTC. The chain links TRBV5-6 to TRBJ2-7; TRBD2 aligns across 9 bases. This CDR3 is 13 amino acids long. J was trimmed by 4 bases and V by 7 bases; bases with no gene match: 6. Per the germline V gene, CDR1 is SGHDT and CDR2 is YYEEEE.

This clone came up once. The chain joins TRBV6-5 to TRBJ2-1; D unclear. The germline CDR1 and CDR2 sequences are MNHEY and SVGAGI. This CDR3 is 14 amino acids long. The V gene lost 6 bases and the J gene lost 8 bases, with 17 bases spanning the gap. Here the CDR3 DNA reads TGTGCCAGCAGCCCCAAGTCCCACGGCGATGAGCAGTTCTTC. Translating gives CASSPKSHGDEQFF.

The V gene is TRBV5-5, the J gene TRBJ2-5; 8 positions agree with TRBD1. V lost 4 bases to trimming and J lost 1 base; unmatched junction nucleotides: 6. The CDR3 is 15 residues long. Germline lookup yields CDR1 SGHKS and CDR2 YYEKEE (reference sequence). The CDR3 nucleotides read TGTGCCAGCAGCCCACTGACAGGGGCCCAAGAGACCCAGTACTTC. Residues: CASSPLTGAQETQYF.

The chain links TRBV6-5 to TRBJ2-1, with D unresolved. The CDR3 is 13 residues long. V was pared by 5 bases and J by 9 bases, with 14 bases between. In germline, CDR1 is MNHEY, CDR2 SVGAGI. The CDR3 DNA follows: TGTGCCAGCAGTCAGTACCCGAACAGTGAGCAGTTCTTC. Its protein product is CASSQYPNSEQFF.

This chain uses TRBV11-2 with TRBJ2-1; 13 bases are shared with TRBD2. Trimming took 6 bases from V and 4 from J; bases not matched to a gene: 6. The CDR3 is 16 amino acids. In germline, CDR1 is SGHAT, CDR2 FQNNGV. CDR3 nucleotides: TGTGCCAGCAGACGACCGGGACTAGCGGGGTACAATGAGCAGTTCTTC. Amino acid sequence: CASRRPGLAGYNEQFF.

The chain joins TRBV20-1 to TRBJ2-7; D not resolved. Germline values: CDR1 DFQATT, CDR2 SNEGSKA (reference sequence). This CDR3 is built from 11 residues. The CDR3 loop is CLVRNPGEQYF. In DNA, the CDR3 is TGCCTGGTCAGAAACCCAGGCGAGCAGTACTTC.

J is TRBJ2-1 and V is TRBV9; 13 positions agree with TRBD2. Germline V gene sequence: CDR1 SGDLS, CDR2 YYNGEE. CDR3 length: 15 residues. Trimming took 0 bases from V and 10 from J; bases not matched to a gene: 4. The chain's CDR3 is CASSVVGTSGIEQFF. The CDR3 DNA follows: TGTGCCAGCAGCGTAGTTGGGACTAGCGGGATCGAGCAGTTCTTC. Full variable domain (remainder filled in from reference TRBV9 and TRBJ2-1): DSGVTQTPKHLITATGQRVTLRCSPRSGDLSVYWYQQSLDQGLQFLIQYYNGEERAKGNILERFSAQQFPDLHSELNLSSLELGDSALYFCASSVVGTSGIEQFFGPGTRLTVL.

The rearrangement uses TRBV7-9 and TRBJ2-1; D is possibly TRBD1 or TRBD2 (6 bases each). V lost 4 bases, J lost 8 bases, and 9 bases lay in between. The germline V gene has CDR1 SEHNR and CDR2 FQNEAQ (reference sequence). CDR3 length equals 12 residues. CDR3 coding DNA: TGTGCCAGCAGCTCCGGGGGCTATGAGCAGTTCTTC. It translates to CASSSGGYEQFF.

The chain couples TRBV18 to TRBJ2-5; 11 nucleotides line up with TRBD2. Germline CDR1 KGHSH, CDR2 LQKENI. The ends lost 3 bases at V and 4 bases at J; junction bases unmatched: 13. This CDR3 is 18 amino acids long. This CDR3 reads CASSPGRASGRRVETQYF. The CDR3 DNA follows: TGTGCCAGCTCACCTGGGCGAGCTAGCGGGAGGAGAGTAGAGACCCAGTACTTC.

This chain uses TRBV7-8 with TRBJ2-7; possible D gene TRBD2, 6 bases. V was cut by 1 base and J by 0 bases, with 10 bases left in between. The length of the CDR3 is 15 residues. The V gene's germline CDR1 is SGHVS and CDR2 FQNEAQ. The CDR3 nucleotides are TGTGCCAGCAGCTTAGGTGCGGGGAGCTCCTACGAGCAGTACTTC. It codes for CASSLGAGSSYEQYF.

In nucleotides, the CDR3 is TGTGCCAGCAGCCCTACGTCCGCTGGGGAGCAGTTCTTC. Encoded protein: CASSPTSAGEQFF. This chain joins TRBV7-3 and TRBJ2-1; D gene uncertain. CDR3 size: 13 residues. V lost 5 bases and J lost 10, with 15 bases in between. Germline CDR1 is SGHTA and CDR2 is FQGTGA. Looking up the rest from reference TRBV7-3 and TRBJ2-1 gives the full variable domain: GAGVSQTPSNKVTEKGKYVELRCDPISGHTALYWYRQSLGQGPEFLIYFQGTGAADDSGLPNDRFFAVRPEGSVSTLKIQRTERGDSAVYLCASSPTSAGEQFFGPGTRLTVL.

CDR3 bases: TGTGCTAGTGGTTTGGATCAGGGGGCGGCTTTCTTT. It specifies CASGLDQGAAFF. The rearrangement uses TRBV12-5 and TRBJ1-1, with 8 bases matching TRBD1. V lost 1 base, J lost 11 bases, and 3 bases stayed unmatched. Germline CDR1 and CDR2: LGHNT and FRNRAP. CDR3 length equals 12 residues. Filled out from reference TRBV12-5 and TRBJ1-1, the complete variable domain reads DARVTQTPRHKVTEMGQEVTMRCQPILGHNTVFWYRQTMMQGLELLAYFRNRAPLDDSGMPKDRFSAEMPDATLATLKIQPSEPRDSAVYFCASGLDQGAAFFGQGTRLTVV.

This clone was seen a single time. The V gene is TRBV5-1, the J gene TRBJ2-6; 8 bases are shared with TRBD1. The V gene end was trimmed by 0 bases and the J gene end by 0 bases; junction bases not matched to a gene: 11. In germline, CDR1 is SGHRS, CDR2 YFSETQ. The CDR3 has 20 amino acids. CDR3 DNA: TGCGCCAGCAGCTTGGAGGTGGGGACAGGACTTATCTCTGGGGCCAACGTCCTGACTTTC. Translation: CASSLEVGTGLISGANVLTF.

This chain connects TRBV7-2 to TRBJ1-3; 9 bases map to TRBD1. The CDR3 consists of 17 residues. The junction had 11 bases not matched to a gene; V was cut back by 5 bases and J by 3 bases. Per germline, CDR1 SGHTA and CDR2 FQGNSA. The CDR3 DNA follows: TGTGCCAGCAGCCGGGACAGGGTGGTACTTGGTGGAAACACCATATATTTT. It translates to CASSRDRVVLGGNTIYF.